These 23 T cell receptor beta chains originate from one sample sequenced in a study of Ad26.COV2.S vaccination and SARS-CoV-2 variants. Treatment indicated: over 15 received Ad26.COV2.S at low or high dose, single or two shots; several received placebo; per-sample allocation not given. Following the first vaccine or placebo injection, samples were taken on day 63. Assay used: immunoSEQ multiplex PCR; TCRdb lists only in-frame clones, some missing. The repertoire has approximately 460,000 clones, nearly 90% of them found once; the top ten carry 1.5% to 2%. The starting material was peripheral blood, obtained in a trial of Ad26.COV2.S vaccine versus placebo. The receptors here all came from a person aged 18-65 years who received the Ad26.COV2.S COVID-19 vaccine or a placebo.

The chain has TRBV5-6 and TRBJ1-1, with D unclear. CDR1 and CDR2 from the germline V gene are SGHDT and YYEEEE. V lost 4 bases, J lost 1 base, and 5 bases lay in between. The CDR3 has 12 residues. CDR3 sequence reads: CASSQENTEAFF. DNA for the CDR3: TGTGCCAGCAGCCAGGAGAACACTGAAGCTTTCTTT.

CDR3 sequence: CAWTGTNEKLFF. CDR3 coding DNA: TGTGCCTGGACGGGGACGAATGAAAAACTGTTTTTT. The chain carries TRBV30 and TRBJ1-4; possible D gene TRBD1, 5 bases. The V end lost 4 bases, the J end lost 5 bases, and 8 bases lay between the germline ends. Germline V gene lookup returns CDR1 GTSNPN and CDR2 SVGIG (reference sequence). The CDR3 covers 12 residues.

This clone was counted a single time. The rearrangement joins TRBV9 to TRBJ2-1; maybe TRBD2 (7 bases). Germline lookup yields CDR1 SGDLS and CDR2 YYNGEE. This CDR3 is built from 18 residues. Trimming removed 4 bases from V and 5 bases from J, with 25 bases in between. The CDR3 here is CASSLGRGSGLVDNEQFF. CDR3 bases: TGTGCCAGCAGCTTAGGTAGGGGGAGCGGACTAGTGGACAATGAGCAGTTCTTC.

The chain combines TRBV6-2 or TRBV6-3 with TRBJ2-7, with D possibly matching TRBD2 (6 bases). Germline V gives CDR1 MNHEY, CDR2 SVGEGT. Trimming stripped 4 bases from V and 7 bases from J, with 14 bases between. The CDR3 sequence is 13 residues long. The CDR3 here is CASSWTTRGEQYF. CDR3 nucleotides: TGTGCCAGCAGTTGGACGACCCGGGGGGAGCAGTACTTC.

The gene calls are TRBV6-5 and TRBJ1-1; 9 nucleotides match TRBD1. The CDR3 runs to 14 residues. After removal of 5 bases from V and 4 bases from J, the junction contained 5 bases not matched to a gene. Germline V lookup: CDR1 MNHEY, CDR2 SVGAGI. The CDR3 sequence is CASSLRQGGTEAFF. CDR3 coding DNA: TGTGCCAGCAGTCTACGACAGGGGGGCACTGAAGCTTTCTTT.

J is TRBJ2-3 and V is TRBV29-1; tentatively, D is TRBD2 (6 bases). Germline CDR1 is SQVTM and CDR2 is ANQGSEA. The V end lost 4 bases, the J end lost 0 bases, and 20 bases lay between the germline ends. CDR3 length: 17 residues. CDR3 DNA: TGCAGCGTTGCCGGCAGGGTAAGCGGGCCTAGCACAGATACGCAGTATTTT. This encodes CSVAGRVSGPSTDTQYF.

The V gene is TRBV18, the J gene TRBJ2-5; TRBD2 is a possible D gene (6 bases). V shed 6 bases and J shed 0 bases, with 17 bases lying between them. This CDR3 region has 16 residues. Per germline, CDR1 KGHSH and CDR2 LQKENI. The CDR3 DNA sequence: TGTGCCAGCTCGCGAGGTAGCGGACTGTACCAAGAGACCCAGTACTTC. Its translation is CASSRGSGLYQETQYF.

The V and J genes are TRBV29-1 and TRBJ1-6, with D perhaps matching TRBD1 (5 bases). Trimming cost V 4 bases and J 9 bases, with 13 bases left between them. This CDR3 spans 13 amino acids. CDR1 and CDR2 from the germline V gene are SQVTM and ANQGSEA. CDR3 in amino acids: CSVVFGTGSPLHF. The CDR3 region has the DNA TGCAGCGTTGTATTTGGTACAGGTTCACCCCTCCACTTT.

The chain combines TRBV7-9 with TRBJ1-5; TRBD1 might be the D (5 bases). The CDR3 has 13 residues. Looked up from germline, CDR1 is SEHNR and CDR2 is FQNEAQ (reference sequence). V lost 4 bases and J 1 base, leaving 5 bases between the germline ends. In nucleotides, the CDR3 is TGTGCCAGCAGCTGGGGGAGCAATCAGCCCCAGCATTTT. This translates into CASSWGSNQPQHF. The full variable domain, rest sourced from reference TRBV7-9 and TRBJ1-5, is DTGVSQNPRHKITKRGQNVTFRCDPISEHNRLYWYRQTLGQGPEFLTYFQNEAQLEKSRLLSDRFSAERPKGSFSTLEIQRTEQGDSAMYLCASSWGSNQPQHFGDGTRLSIL.

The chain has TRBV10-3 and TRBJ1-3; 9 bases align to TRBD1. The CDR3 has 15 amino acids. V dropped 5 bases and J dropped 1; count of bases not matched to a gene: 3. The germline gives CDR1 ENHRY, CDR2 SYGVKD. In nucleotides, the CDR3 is TGTGCCATCAGTAGGGGACAGGGATCTGGAAACACCATATATTTT. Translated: CAISRGQGSGNTIYF.

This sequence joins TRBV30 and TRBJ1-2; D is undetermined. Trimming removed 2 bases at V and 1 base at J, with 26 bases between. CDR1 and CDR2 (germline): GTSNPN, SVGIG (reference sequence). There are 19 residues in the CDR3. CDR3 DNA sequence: TGTGCCTGGAGTTCCTCGGTCCGGACTCACAACCTCCTTAACTATGGCTACACCTTC. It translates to CAWSSSVRTHNLLNYGYTF. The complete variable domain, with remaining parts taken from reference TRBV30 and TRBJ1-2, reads SQTIHQWPATLVQPVGSPLSLECTVEGTSNPNLYWYRQAAGRGLQLLFYSVGIGQISSEVPQNLSASRPQDRQFILSSKKLLLSDSGFYLCAWSSSVRTHNLLNYGYTFGSGTRLTVV.

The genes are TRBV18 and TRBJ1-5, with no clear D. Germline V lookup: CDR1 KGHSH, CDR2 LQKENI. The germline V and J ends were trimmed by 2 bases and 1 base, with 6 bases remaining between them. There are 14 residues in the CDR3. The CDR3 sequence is CASSPERSNQPQHF. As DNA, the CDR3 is TGTGCCAGCTCACCAGAGAGGAGCAATCAGCCCCAGCATTTT.

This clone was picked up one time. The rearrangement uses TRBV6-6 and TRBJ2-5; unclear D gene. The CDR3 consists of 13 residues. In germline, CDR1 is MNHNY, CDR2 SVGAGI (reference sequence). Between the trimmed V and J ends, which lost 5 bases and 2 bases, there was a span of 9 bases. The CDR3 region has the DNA TGTGCCAGCAGTCCCCGGGCACAAGAGACCCAGTACTTC. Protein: CASSPRAQETQYF.

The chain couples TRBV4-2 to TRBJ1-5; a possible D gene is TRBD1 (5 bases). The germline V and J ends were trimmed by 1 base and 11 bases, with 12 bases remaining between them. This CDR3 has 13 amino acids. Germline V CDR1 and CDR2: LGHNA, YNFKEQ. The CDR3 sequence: CASSQGFRGAQHF. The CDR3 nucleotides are TGTGCCAGCAGCCAAGGATTCCGGGGGGCCCAGCATTTT.

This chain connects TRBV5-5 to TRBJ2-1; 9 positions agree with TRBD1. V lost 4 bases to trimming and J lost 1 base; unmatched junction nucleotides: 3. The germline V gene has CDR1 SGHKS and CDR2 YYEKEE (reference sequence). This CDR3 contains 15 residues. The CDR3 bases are TGTGCCAGCAGCCCCGGGACAGGGTCCTACAATGAGCAGTTCTTC. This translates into CASSPGTGSYNEQFF.

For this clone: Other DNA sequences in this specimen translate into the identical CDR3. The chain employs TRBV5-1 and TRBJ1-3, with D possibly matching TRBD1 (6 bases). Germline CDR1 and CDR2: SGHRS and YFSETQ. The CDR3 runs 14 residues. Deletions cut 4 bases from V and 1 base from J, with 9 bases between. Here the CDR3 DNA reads TGCGCCAGCAGCCTGGACAGTTCTGGAAACACCATATATTTT. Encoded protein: CASSLDSSGNTIYF.

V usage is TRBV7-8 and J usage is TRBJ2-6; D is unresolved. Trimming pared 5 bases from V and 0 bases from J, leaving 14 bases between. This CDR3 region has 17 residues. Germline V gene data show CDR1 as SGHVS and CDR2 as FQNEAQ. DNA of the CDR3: TGTGCCAGCAGCCCCTTACCAGTAAACTCTGGGGCCAACGTCCTGACTTTC. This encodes CASSPLPVNSGANVLTF.

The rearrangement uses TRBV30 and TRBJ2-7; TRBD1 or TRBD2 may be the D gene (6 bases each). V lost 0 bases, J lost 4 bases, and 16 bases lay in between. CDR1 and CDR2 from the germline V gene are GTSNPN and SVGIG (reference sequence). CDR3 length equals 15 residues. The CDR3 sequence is CAWSVRPGEVYEQYF. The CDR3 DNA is TGTGCCTGGAGTGTACGGCCAGGGGAGGTTTACGAGCAGTACTTC.

CDR3 loop: CSVEAQQGNTEAFF. The CDR3 DNA is TGCAGCGTTGAAGCCCAACAGGGGAACACTGAAGCTTTCTTT. This sequence joins TRBV29-1 and TRBJ1-1; the D gene is possibly TRBD1 (6 bases). Trimming cost V 1 base and J 1 base, with 10 bases left between them. The CDR3 has 14 residues. Germline CDR1 is SQVTM and CDR2 is ANQGSEA.

CDR3 protein: CASLLQGAGGSPLHF. The CDR3 nucleotides read TGTGCCAGCCTCCTACAGGGGGCAGGTGGTTCACCCCTCCACTTT. The chain combines TRBV21-1 with TRBJ1-6; the listed D gene, TRBD1, was not tested against the DNA. TRBV21-1 is a documented pseudogene. The CDR3 is 15 amino acids.

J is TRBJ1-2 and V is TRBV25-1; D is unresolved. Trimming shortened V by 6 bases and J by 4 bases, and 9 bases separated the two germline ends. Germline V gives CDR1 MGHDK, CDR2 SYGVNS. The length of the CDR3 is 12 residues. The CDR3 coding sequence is TGTGCCAGCAGGGATGTAAGCTATGGCTACACCTTC. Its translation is CASRDVSYGYTF.

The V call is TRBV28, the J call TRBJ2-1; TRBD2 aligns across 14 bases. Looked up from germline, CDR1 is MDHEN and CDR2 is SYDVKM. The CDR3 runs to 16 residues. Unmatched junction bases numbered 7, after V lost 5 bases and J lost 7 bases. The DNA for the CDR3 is TGTGCCAGCAGTCCACGCGGACTAGCGGGAGGAAATGAGCAGTTCTTC. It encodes CASSPRGLAGGNEQFF.

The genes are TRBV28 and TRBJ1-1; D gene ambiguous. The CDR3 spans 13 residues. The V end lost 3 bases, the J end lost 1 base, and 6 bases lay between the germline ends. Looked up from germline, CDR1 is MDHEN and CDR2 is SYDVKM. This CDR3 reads CASSFSKNTEAFF. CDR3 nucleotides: TGTGCCAGCAGTTTCTCGAAGAACACTGAAGCTTTCTTT. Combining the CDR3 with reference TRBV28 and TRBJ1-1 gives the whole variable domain DVKVTQSSRYLVKRTGEKVFLECVQDMDHENMFWYRQDPGLGLRLIYFSYDVKMKEKGDIPEGYSVSREKKERFSLILESASTNQTSMYLCASSFSKNTEAFFGQGTRLTVV.